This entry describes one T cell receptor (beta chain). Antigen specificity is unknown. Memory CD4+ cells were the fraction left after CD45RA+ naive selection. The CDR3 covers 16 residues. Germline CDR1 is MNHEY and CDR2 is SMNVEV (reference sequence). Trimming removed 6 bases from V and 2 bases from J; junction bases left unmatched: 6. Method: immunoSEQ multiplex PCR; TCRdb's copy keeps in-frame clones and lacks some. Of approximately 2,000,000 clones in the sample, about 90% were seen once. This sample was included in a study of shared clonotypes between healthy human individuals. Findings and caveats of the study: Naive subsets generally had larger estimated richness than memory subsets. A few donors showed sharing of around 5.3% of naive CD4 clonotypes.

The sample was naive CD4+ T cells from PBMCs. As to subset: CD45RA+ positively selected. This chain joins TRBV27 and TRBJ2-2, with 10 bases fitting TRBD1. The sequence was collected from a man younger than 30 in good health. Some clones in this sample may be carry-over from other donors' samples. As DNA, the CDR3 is TGTGCCAGCAGGGGACAGGGGCGTGGAAACACCGGGGAGCTGTTTTTT. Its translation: CASRGQGRGNTGELFF.